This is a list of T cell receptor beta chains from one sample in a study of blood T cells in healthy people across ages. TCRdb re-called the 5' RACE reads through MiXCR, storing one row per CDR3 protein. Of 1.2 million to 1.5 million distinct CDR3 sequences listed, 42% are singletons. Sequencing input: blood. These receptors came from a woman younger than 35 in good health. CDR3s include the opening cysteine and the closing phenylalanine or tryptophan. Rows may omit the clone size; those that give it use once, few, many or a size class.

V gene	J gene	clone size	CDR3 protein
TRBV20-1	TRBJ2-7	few	CSARDDLSYEQYF
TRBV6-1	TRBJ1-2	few	CASSEARTSYLYGYTF
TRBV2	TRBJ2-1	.	CAREAKRWSSYNEQFF
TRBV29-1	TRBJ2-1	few	CSVEATGTSGRYNEQFF
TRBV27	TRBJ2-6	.	CASSWAGGANVLTF
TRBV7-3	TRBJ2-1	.	CASRGQGGNYNEQFF
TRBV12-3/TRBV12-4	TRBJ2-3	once	CASSLTGLKNTDTQYF
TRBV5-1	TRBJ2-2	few	CASSPPGTGTGELFF
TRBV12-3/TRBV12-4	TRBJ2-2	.	CASSFAPGGAGELFF
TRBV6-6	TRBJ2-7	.	CATLSVAGSEQYF